This T cell receptor (beta chain) was retrieved from a study of blood T cell repertoires in COVID-19. Across the whole study: Material from acute and convalescent COVID-19 was sourced from the United States, Italy and Spain. PBMCs, B-cell-depleted T cells, or T cells were the source of the cDNA or gDNA that made up the material.

Produced via immunoSEQ multiplex PCR; TCRdb's table is partial and in-frame only. Altogether 70,000 or so clones are present, 75% to 95% being singletons, with the ten largest covering about 5.1%. There are 13 residues in the CDR3. Trimming shortened V by 2 bases and J by 0 bases, and 4 bases separated the two germline ends. Germline lookup yields CDR1 MNHNS and CDR2 SASEGT. The sequenced sample consisted of peripheral blood. The chain joins TRBV6-1 to TRBJ1-1, with unresolved D. The sequence was obtained from a woman aged 18-30 years with acute or convalescent COVID-19. The CDR3 nucleotides are TGTGCCAGCAGTGAACTTGTGAACACTGAAGCTTTCTTT. It translates to CASSELVNTEAFF.